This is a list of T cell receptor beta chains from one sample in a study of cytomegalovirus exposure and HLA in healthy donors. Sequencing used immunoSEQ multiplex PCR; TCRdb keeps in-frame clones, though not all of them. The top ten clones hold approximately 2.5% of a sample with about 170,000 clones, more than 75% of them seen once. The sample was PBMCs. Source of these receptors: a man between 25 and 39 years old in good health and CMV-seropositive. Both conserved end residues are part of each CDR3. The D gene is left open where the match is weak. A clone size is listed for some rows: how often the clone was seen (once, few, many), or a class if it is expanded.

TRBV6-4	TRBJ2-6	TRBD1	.	CASSWTGKTPANVLTF	TGTGCCAGCAGTTGGACAGGTAAGACCCCCGCCAACGTCCTGACTTTC
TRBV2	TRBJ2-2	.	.	CASSADGQGGTGELFF	TGTGCCAGCAGTGCCGATGGGCAGGGGGGCACCGGGGAGCTGTTTTTT
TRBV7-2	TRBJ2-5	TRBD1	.	CASSPGTGVLVTQYF	TGTGCCAGCAGCCCCGGGACAGGGGTTTTAGTGACCCAGTACTTC
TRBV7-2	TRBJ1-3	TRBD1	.	CASSSQGAENTIYF	TGTGCCAGCAGCTCGCAGGGGGCAGAAAACACCATATATTTT
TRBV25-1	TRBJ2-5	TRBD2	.	CASSMWEGKTQYF	TGTGCCAGCAGTATGTGGGAGGGAAAGACCCAGTACTTC
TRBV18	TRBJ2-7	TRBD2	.	CASSRRTSGLYEQYF	TGTGCCAGCTCACGCCGGACTAGCGGGCTCTACGAGCAGTACTTC
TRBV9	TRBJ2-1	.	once	CASSVGWTLEQFF	TGTGCCAGCAGCGTAGGCTGGACTCTCGAGCAGTTCTTC
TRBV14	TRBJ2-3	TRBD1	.	CASSQVGTGPDTQYF	TGTGCCAGCAGCCAAGTAGGGACAGGGCCAGATACGCAGTATTTT
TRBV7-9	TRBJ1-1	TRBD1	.	CASSLGQGASDTEAFF	TGTGCCAGCAGCTTGGGACAGGGGGCGTCTGACACTGAAGCTTTCTTT
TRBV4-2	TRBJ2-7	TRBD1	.	CASSLLQGRRGEQYF	TGTGCCAGCAGCTTATTACAGGGGAGAAGAGGCGAGCAGTACTTC
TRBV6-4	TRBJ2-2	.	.	CASSPDGRTGELFF	TGTGCCAGCAGCCCCGATGGGCGCACCGGGGAGCTGTTTTTT
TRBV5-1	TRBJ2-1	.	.	CASTLGGPINNEQFF	TGCGCCAGCACCCTAGGGGGACCTATAAACAATGAGCAGTTCTTC
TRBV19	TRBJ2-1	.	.	CASSKEGRGDNEQFF	TGTGCCAGTAGTAAGGAGGGCAGAGGGGACAATGAGCAGTTCTTC
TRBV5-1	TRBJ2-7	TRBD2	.	CASSLVLAGSGNEQYF	TGCGCCAGCAGCTTGGTTCTAGCGGGGTCCGGGAACGAGCAGTACTTC
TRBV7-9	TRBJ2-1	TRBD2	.	CSSSRTSWADEQFF	TGTTCCAGCAGTCGGACTAGCTGGGCTGATGAGCAGTTCTTC
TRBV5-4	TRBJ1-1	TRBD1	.	CASIPVQGAGNTEAFF	TGTGCCAGCATCCCCGTCCAGGGGGCAGGGAACACTGAAGCTTTCTTT
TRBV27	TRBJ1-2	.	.	CASSPWGSNYGYTF	TGTGCCAGCAGTCCCTGGGGCTCAAACTATGGCTACACCTTC
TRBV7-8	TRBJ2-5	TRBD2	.	CASSLSGTSGRRTQYF	TGTGCCAGCAGCTTGTCCGGGACTAGCGGGAGGAGGACCCAGTACTTC
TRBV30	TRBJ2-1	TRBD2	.	CAWVAGGSFDEQFF	TGTGCCTGGGTTGCCGGCGGGAGCTTCGATGAGCAGTTCTTC
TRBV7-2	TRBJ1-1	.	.	CASSPSGNTEAFF	TGTGCCAGCAGCCCCAGTGGGAACACTGAAGCTTTCTTT
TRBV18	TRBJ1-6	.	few	CASSQSGERSPLHF	TGTGCCAGCTCACAGTCAGGGGAGCGTTCACCCCTCCACTTT
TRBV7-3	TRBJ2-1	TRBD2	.	CASSRTSSGIPYNEQFF	TGTGCCAGCAGCCGCACCAGTAGCGGGATCCCCTACAATGAGCAGTTCTTC
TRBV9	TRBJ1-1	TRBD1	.	CASSPHRGRDTEAFF	TGTGCCAGCAGCCCCCACAGGGGAAGGGACACTGAAGCTTTCTTT
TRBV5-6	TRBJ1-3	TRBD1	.	CASSSTGAGNTIYF	TGTGCCAGCAGCTCTACAGGGGCTGGAAACACCATATATTTT
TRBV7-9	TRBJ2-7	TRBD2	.	CASSEGLAYEQYF	TGTGCCAGCAGCGAAGGACTAGCCTACGAGCAGTACTTC
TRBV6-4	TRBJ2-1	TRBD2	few	CASSEGAGGYNEQFF	TGTGCCAGCAGTGAAGGAGCGGGAGGTTACAATGAGCAGTTCTTC
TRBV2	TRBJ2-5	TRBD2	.	CASSLESGSGETQYF	TGTGCCAGCAGTCTCGAGAGCGGGAGCGGGGAGACCCAGTACTTC
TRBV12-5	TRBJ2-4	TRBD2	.	CASGLASGTSWTPGIQYF	TGTGCTAGTGGTTTGGCCTCCGGGACTAGTTGGACGCCCGGCATTCAGTACTTC
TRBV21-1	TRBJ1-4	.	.	CATPGSDRGNEKLFF	TGTGCCACCCCAGGATCCGACAGGGGTAATGAAAAACTGTTTTTT
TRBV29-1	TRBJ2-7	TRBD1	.	CSVEGGTGYEQYF	TGCAGCGTTGAAGGAGGGACAGGGTACGAGCAGTACTTC
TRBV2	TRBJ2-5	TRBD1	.	CASSEEGQGAWETQYF	TGTGCCAGCAGTGAGGAAGGACAGGGGGCCTGGGAGACCCAGTACTTC
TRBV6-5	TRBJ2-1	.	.	CASMGNNEQFF	TGTGCCAGCATGGGCAACAATGAGCAGTTCTTC
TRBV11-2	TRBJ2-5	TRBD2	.	CASSLRGLVEETQYF	TGTGCCAGCAGCTTACGTGGACTAGTGGAAGAGACCCAGTACTTC
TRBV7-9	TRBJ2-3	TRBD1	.	CSSSSLQGLDTDTQYF	TGTTCCAGCAGCTCCTTACAGGGGTTGGACACAGATACGCAGTATTTT
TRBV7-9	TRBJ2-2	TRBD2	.	CASSQAGDEAGELFF	TGTGCCAGCAGCCAGGCGGGGGATGAGGCCGGGGAGCTGTTTTTT
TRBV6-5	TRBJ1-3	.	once	CASSYNPGSGNTIYF	TGTGCCAGCAGTTACAACCCCGGGTCTGGAAACACCATATATTTT
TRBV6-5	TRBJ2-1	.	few	CASSLSFADYNEQFF	TGTGCCAGCAGCCTCAGCTTTGCGGACTACAATGAGCAGTTCTTC
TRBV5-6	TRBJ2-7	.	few	CASSLAPSTEQYF	TGTGCCAGCAGCTTGGCGCCCTCTACCGAGCAGTACTTC
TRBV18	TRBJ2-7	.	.	CASSPRAPEQYF	TGTGCCAGCTCACCACGGGCCCCCGAGCAGTACTTC
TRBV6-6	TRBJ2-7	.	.	CASSYRGYEQYF	TGTGCCAGCAGTTACAGGGGCTACGAGCAGTACTTC